This passage covers 20 T cell receptor beta chains from one sample sequenced in a study of PD-1 blockade in mismatch repair-deficient tumors. TCRdb's table, derived via immunoSEQ multiplex PCR, lists solely in-frame clones and lacks some. Counted here are just under 10,000 clones, around 88% occurring once; the ten biggest clones make up 22%. Time point specified: roughly 10-day in vitro stimulation with candidate neoantigen peptide 2. The antigens these receptors bind are not known. The source material was cells cultured in vitro, sampled from a patient treated with pembrolizumab. The receptor set was obtained from an adult with mismatch repair-deficient cancer.

This clone was found a few times. The chain is built from TRBV19 and TRBJ2-5, with 8 bases matching TRBD2. The germline V gene encodes CDR1 LNHDA and CDR2 SQIVND (reference sequence). The length of the CDR3 is 15 residues. After removal of 5 bases from V and 0 bases from J, the junction contained 5 bases not matched to a gene. This chain's CDR3 is CASSFSGNDQETQYF. For the CDR3, the DNA is TGTGCCAGTAGTTTTAGCGGGAATGACCAAGAGACCCAGTACTTC.

The rearrangement joins TRBV5-4 to TRBJ2-3, with unresolved D. The germline V gene has CDR1 SGHNT and CDR2 YYREEE (reference sequence). V gave up 4 bases and J gave up 2 bases, with 11 bases separating them. CDR3 size: 14 residues. This CDR3 reads CASSPDQATDTQYF. The CDR3 coding sequence is TGTGCCAGCAGCCCCGACCAGGCCACAGATACGCAGTATTTT.

A single count supports this clone. V gene TRBV5-5 combines with J gene TRBJ1-6; no firm D call. The CDR3 sequence is 14 residues long. Trimming took off 0 bases at V and 7 bases at J, with 8 bases between the two ends. Germline loops: CDR1 SGHKS, CDR2 YYEKEE (reference sequence). DNA of the CDR3: TGTGCCAGCAGCTTGGCCTTGGGAAATTCACCCCTCCACTTT. Translation gives CASSLALGNSPLHF.

This clone turned up a few times. This chain connects TRBV6-5 to TRBJ1-6; TRBD1 might be the D (5 bases). V was shortened by 11 bases and J by 6 bases, with 11 bases between the two germline ends. The CDR3 sequence is 12 residues long. Germline CDR1 and CDR2: MNHEY and SVGAGI. The CDR3 loop reads CAVSGGNSPLHF. CDR3 sequence (DNA): TGTGCCGTTAGCGGGGGTAATTCACCCCTCCACTTT.

The chain links TRBV10-1 to TRBJ2-1, with TRBD1 matching 9 bases. The CDR3 has 19 residues. Germline assignment: CDR1 WNHNN and CDR2 SYGVQD (reference sequence). Trimming removed 5 bases from V and 6 bases from J; junction bases left unmatched: 20. CDR3 nucleotides: TGCGCCAGCAGTAAAACGCCGGGACAGGGAAGGGGGCCCTCCAATGAGCAGTTCTTC. Translating gives CASSKTPGQGRGPSNEQFF.

The chain links TRBV4-2 to TRBJ2-1; TRBD2 matches 10 bases. Germline CDR1 is LGHNA and CDR2 is YNFKEQ. There are 17 residues in the CDR3. The J segment lost 0 bases and the V segment lost 3 bases, leaving 5 bases of the junction unmatched. The CDR3 is CASSQRSSGSSYNEQFF. CDR3 DNA sequence: TGTGCCAGCAGCCAGCGCTCTAGCGGGAGCTCCTACAATGAGCAGTTCTTC.

The V call is TRBV27, the J call TRBJ2-7; D might be TRBD1 (6 bases). Trimming shortened V by 2 bases and J by 2 bases, and 16 bases separated the two germline ends. Germline V CDR1 and CDR2: MNHEY, SMNVEV (reference sequence). The CDR3 runs 16 residues. CDR3: CASSLGGTGHTYEQYF. The CDR3 nucleotides are TGTGCCAGCAGTTTAGGCGGTACAGGGCATACCTACGAGCAGTACTTC.

The V and J genes are TRBV19 and TRBJ2-3; tentative D call: TRBD2 (5 bases). Trimming left V 3 bases short and J 7 bases short, with 14 bases between. The CDR3 has 14 amino acids. Germline V gene sequence: CDR1 LNHDA, CDR2 SQIVND (reference sequence). DNA of the CDR3: TGTGCCAGTAGTATGAATCGGCGGGTGAATACGCAGTATTTT. Amino acid sequence: CASSMNRRVNTQYF.

The V and J genes are TRBV28 and TRBJ2-7; maybe TRBD1 (6 bases). Germline CDR1 MDHEN, CDR2 SYDVKM. This CDR3 has 15 residues. Trimming left V 5 bases short and J 2 bases short, with 16 bases between. CDR3 nucleotides: TGTGCCAGCAGTACCACCGGGACAACCCCCTACGAGCAGTACTTC. Translation gives CASSTTGTTPYEQYF. Supplemented by reference TRBV28 and TRBJ2-7, the full variable domain reads DVKVTQSSRYLVKRTGEKVFLECVQDMDHENMFWYRQDPGLGLRLIYFSYDVKMKEKGDIPEGYSVSREKKERFSLILESASTNQTSMYLCASSTTGTTPYEQYFGPGTRLTVT.

V and J are TRBV9 and TRBJ2-1; TRBD2 matches at 11 bases. The V gene end was trimmed by 6 bases and the J gene end by 9 bases; junction bases not matched to a gene: 14. The CDR3 consists of 16 residues. Germline V gene lookup returns CDR1 SGDLS and CDR2 YYNGEE. CDR3: CASNIPTSGSSGEQFF. The CDR3 bases are TGTGCCAGCAACATCCCCACTAGCGGGAGCTCGGGTGAGCAGTTCTTC.

The V call is TRBV5-1, the J call TRBJ1-5; 12 positions match TRBD1. The germline V gene has CDR1 SGHRS and CDR2 YFSETQ. The V gene end was trimmed by 3 bases and the J gene end by 6 bases; junction bases not matched to a gene: 7. CDR3 length: 16 amino acids. In DNA, the CDR3 is TGCGCCAGCAGCTCCGGGACAGGGGGCTTTGGTCAGCCCCAGCATTTT. Residues: CASSSGTGGFGQPQHF.

This chain links TRBV7-6 with TRBJ1-5; 7 bases are a match to TRBD1. This CDR3 contains 13 residues. J lost 6 bases, V lost 1 base, and 0 bases had no gene match. Germline V gene data show CDR1 as SGHVS and CDR2 as FNYEAQ. In nucleotides, the CDR3 is TGTGCCAGCAGCTTAGGACAGGGTCAGCCCCAGCATTTT. This sequence encodes CASSLGQGQPQHF.

V gene TRBV7-9 combines with J gene TRBJ2-5; 8 nucleotides match TRBD1. Germline loops: CDR1 SEHNR, CDR2 FQNEAQ (reference sequence). Trimming took 0 bases from V and 1 from J; bases not matched to a gene: 7. The CDR3 consists of 17 residues. In nucleotides, the CDR3 is TGTGCCAGCAGCTTAGCGAAGACAGGGGAGCTCCAAGAGACCCAGTACTTC. Protein product: CASSLAKTGELQETQYF. The whole variable domain, filled in from reference TRBV7-9 and TRBJ2-5, reads DTGVSQNPRHKITKRGQNVTFRCDPISEHNRLYWYRQTLGQGPEFLTYFQNEAQLEKSRLLSDRFSAERPKGSFSTLEIQRTEQGDSAMYLCASSLAKTGELQETQYFGPGTRLLVL.

The J gene is TRBJ2-5, the V gene TRBV30, with TRBD1 matching 7 bases. Germline loops: CDR1 GTSNPN, CDR2 SVGIG (reference sequence). With V trimmed by 0 bases and J by 4 bases, 14 bases remained unmatched. The CDR3 is made up of 17 amino acids. In nucleotides, the CDR3 is TGTGCCTGGAGTGTTTTCGGGACAGATAGGAAAAGAGAGACCCAGTACTTC. Translating it yields CAWSVFGTDRKRETQYF.

V and J are TRBV4-1 and TRBJ1-1; no clear D. Trimming left V 0 bases short and J 6 bases short, with 17 bases between. The CDR3 extends over 16 amino acids. CDR1 is MGHRA, CDR2 YSYEKL, per germline. CDR3 sequence reads: CASSQDRQRLRPEAFF. For the CDR3, the DNA is TGCGCCAGCAGCCAAGATAGGCAGCGGTTACGGCCTGAAGCTTTCTTT.

This rearrangement joins TRBV28 to TRBJ1-1; D unresolved. Germline V lookup: CDR1 MDHEN, CDR2 SYDVKM. V shed 3 bases and J shed 0 bases, with 8 bases lying between them. This CDR3 region has 14 residues. The CDR3 sequence: CASSFTLMNTEAFF. The CDR3 nucleotides are TGTGCCAGCAGTTTTACATTAATGAACACTGAAGCTTTCTTT.

The chain is built from TRBV27 and TRBJ2-1; tentatively, D is TRBD1 or TRBD2 (5 bases each). There are 16 residues in the CDR3. V lost 0 bases and J 5 bases, leaving 14 bases between the germline ends. Germline assignment: CDR1 MNHEY and CDR2 SMNVEV (reference sequence). Here the CDR3 reads CASSLSTGPKDNEQFF. CDR3 sequence (DNA): TGTGCCAGCAGTTTATCTACGGGACCCAAAGACAATGAGCAGTTCTTC.

The genes are TRBV5-1 and TRBJ2-2; D not certain. Trimming stripped 2 bases from V and 3 bases from J, with 17 bases between. This CDR3 contains 17 residues. CDR1 SGHRS and CDR2 YFSETQ come from the germline V gene. CDR3 sequence reads: CASSFLGRKQDTGELFF. The CDR3, as DNA: TGCGCCAGCAGCTTCCTCGGGCGGAAGCAGGACACCGGGGAGCTGTTTTTT. Variable domain in full (rest from reference TRBV5-1 and TRBJ2-2): KAGVTQTPRYLIKTRGQQVTLSCSPISGHRSVSWYQQTPGQGLQFLFEYFSETQRNKGNFPGRFSGRQFSNSRSEMNVSTLELGDSALYLCASSFLGRKQDTGELFFGEGSRLTVL.

This rearrangement joins TRBV5-1 to TRBJ1-3; unclear D gene. Looked up from germline, CDR1 is SGHRS and CDR2 is YFSETQ. The CDR3 is made up of 13 amino acids. Deletions cut 4 bases from V and 4 bases from J, with 9 bases between. The CDR3 nucleotides read TGCGCCAGCAGCAGGGAGATGGGAAACACCATATATTTT. Protein sequence: CASSREMGNTIYF.

The rearrangement links TRBV10-3 to TRBJ2-7; weak D call: TRBD2 (5 bases). V lost 3 bases and J lost 6, with 15 bases in between. CDR3 length: 14 amino acids. Germline-derived CDR1 and CDR2 are ENHRY and SYGVKD. This chain's CDR3 is CAISELGGRGEQYF. The CDR3 DNA sequence: TGTGCCATCAGTGAATTGGGCGGTCGGGGCGAGCAGTACTTC.